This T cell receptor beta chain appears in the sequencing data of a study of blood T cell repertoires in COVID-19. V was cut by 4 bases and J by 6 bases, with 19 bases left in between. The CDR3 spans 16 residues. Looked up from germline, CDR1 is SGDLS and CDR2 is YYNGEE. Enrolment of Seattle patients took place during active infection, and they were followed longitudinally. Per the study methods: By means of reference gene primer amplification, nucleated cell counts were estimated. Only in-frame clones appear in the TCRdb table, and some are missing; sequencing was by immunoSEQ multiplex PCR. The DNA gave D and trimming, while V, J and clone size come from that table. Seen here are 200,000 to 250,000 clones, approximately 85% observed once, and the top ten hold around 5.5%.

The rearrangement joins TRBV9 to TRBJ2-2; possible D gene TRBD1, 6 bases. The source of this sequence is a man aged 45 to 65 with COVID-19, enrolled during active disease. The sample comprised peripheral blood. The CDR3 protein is CASSPMPGASSGELFF. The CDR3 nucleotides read TGTGCCAGCAGCCCCATGCCAGGGGCTTCCTCCGGGGAGCTGTTTTTT.